A single sample is the source of the 6 T cell receptor beta chains below, sequenced in a study of cytomegalovirus exposure and HLA in healthy donors (dated by TCRdb to the late 2010s). The library was built by means of the immunoSEQ multiplex PCR assay. For the multiplex PCR, a mixture combining 60 forward primers for TCR Vbeta segments and 13 reverse primers for TCR Jbeta segments was used. Entries here come from immuneACCESS through TCRdb and include only in-frame sequences with V and J called. Some clones fail to appear in such tables; in the studies checked, an unresolved V gene covers under half of the shortfall, and the cause of the remainder is unknown. The sample table records about 130,000 clones. 0.9% to 1.2% of the sample rests with the top ten. The sample consisted of PBMCs. These receptors all come from a young man in good health and CMV-seronegative.

The chain links TRBV9 to TRBJ2-5; TRBD2 matches at 7 bases. The CDR3 contains 15 residues. Unmatched junction bases numbered 7, after V lost 4 bases and J lost 1 base. Germline assignment: CDR1 SGDLS and CDR2 YYNGEE. CDR3 protein: CASSSLGGSQETQYF. The CDR3 DNA follows: TGTGCCAGCAGCAGCCTGGGGGGGTCCCAAGAGACCCAGTACTTC.

This rearrangement joins TRBV10-3 to TRBJ1-2; D may be TRBD1 (5 bases). The CDR3 has 14 residues. V gave up 3 bases and J gave up 4 bases, with 12 bases separating them. Germline CDR1 reads ENHRY; CDR2 reads SYGVKD. CDR3: CAISEGDSLYGYTF. The CDR3 DNA sequence: TGTGCCATCAGTGAAGGAGACAGCCTCTATGGCTACACCTTC.

The rearrangement joins TRBV12-5 to TRBJ1-4; D is unresolved. Between the trimmed V and J ends, which lost 1 base and 0 bases, there was a span of 6 bases. The CDR3 has 15 amino acids. The V gene's germline CDR1 is LGHNT and CDR2 FRNRAP. The CDR3 DNA sequence: TGTGCTAGTGGTTTGGGACTCCCAACTAATGAAAAACTGTTTTTT. This sequence encodes CASGLGLPTNEKLFF.

The chain combines TRBV9 with TRBJ2-2; D might be TRBD1 (6 bases). CDR1 is SGDLS, CDR2 YYNGEE, per germline. The CDR3 contains 16 residues. V dropped 4 bases and J dropped 2 bases, with 15 bases sitting between them. As DNA, the CDR3 is TGTGCCAGCAGCATCCTCCGGGACACCAACACCGGGGAGCTGTTTTTT. Its translation is CASSILRDTNTGELFF.

The gene calls are TRBV6-4 and TRBJ1-2; D might be TRBD1 (5 bases). Germline assignment: CDR1 MRHNA and CDR2 SNTAGT. The ends were cut back, 6 bases at V and 6 bases at J, with 14 bases in the middle. The CDR3 consists of 13 residues. The CDR3 loop reads CASSKDISHGYTF. The CDR3 region has the DNA TGTGCCAGCAGCAAGGACATCTCCCATGGCTACACCTTC.

The chain uses TRBV30 and TRBJ1-3, with D perhaps TRBD1 (6 bases). Germline loops: CDR1 GTSNPN, CDR2 SVGIG (reference sequence). This CDR3 is built from 14 residues. Trimming took 3 bases from V and 4 from J, leaving 13 bases between them. CDR3 loop: CAWRAQGGGNTIYF. CDR3 nucleotides: TGTGCCTGGAGGGCACAGGGAGGGGGAAACACCATATATTTT.